A selection of T cell receptor beta chains follows, all from one sample in a study of blood T cell repertoires in COVID-19. Sequencing was performed with immunoSEQ multiplex PCR; in TCRdb, only in-frame clones are kept and a portion is missing. The sample includes over 200,000 clones, about 90% seen only once; the top ten take less than 3.5%. Input material: peripheral blood. The receptors shown here come from a woman aged 60-75 years with acute or convalescent COVID-19. CDR3s include the opening cysteine and the closing phenylalanine or tryptophan. D genes are given only for firm matches.

-,TRBV7-2,CASSLGGQMNNYGYTF
-,TRBV5-1,CASSTSGDGTEAFF
-,TRBV9,CASSERGDRGNTIYF
-,TRBV6-4,CASSVDRDTEAFF
TRBD2,TRBV6-2/TRBV6-3,CASSTVAGPETQYF
TRBD2,TRBV19,CASTGSSGSTYNEQFF
-,TRBV7-2,CASSTQASSYNSPLHF
-,TRBV2,CASVPEQGPLGNEQFF
-,TRBV30,CAWSEGGNQPQHF
TRBD1,TRBV7-2,CASSLARGTGIEETQYF
TRBD2,TRBV20-1,CSASPGGPYNEQFF
-,TRBV12-2,CASRSTPGFQETQYF
TRBD1,TRBV7-8,CASSQGQGPTGELFF
TRBD1,TRBV25-1,CASHSGTGSRYEQYF
TRBD1,TRBV28,CASSPDRGLDTIYF
-,TRBV29-1,CSVSPGNSNQPQHF
-,TRBV12-3/TRBV12-4,CASSLRSYSEAFF
TRBD1,TRBV28,CASSQQGSYSYEQYF
-,TRBV18,CASSLGQQNQPQHF
TRBD1,TRBV23-1,CASSLLRGTGGHNTYF
-,TRBV19,CASSPGADTQYF
TRBD2,TRBV14,CAITSGRGHEQYF
-,TRBV11-2,CASTPVSYYGYTF
-,TRBV9,CASSVSPQETQYF
-,TRBV10-2,CASSDRTVYEQYF
TRBD2,TRBV9,CASSLGTSGIYEQYF
-,TRBV30,CAWGARGNQPQHF
-,TRBV28,CASSLGFVGRTGELFF
-,TRBV6-1,CASSAARQGWSNSSPLHF
-,TRBV19,CASSAPGGSNQPQHF
-,TRBV30,CATSFGRGPYEQYF
TRBD1,TRBV28,CASRPTGANNQPQHF
TRBD2,TRBV5-1,CASSSTSGGSLLTDTQYF
TRBD2,TRBV28,CASSPRLAGAYEQYF
-,TRBV29-1,CSVNRDYGYTF
-,TRBV10-1,CASSELGGVGNQPQHF
-,TRBV9,CASSVGGGYGYTF
TRBD1,TRBV5-1,CASSLGGTGSRDEQFF
-,TRBV19,CASRIPGRGDQPQHF
TRBD1,TRBV19,CASSGDSVSDTQYF
TRBD1,TRBV29-1,CSVPGTANTEAFF